This is a list of T cell receptor beta chains from one sample in a study of shared clonotypes between healthy human individuals. This table comes from immunoSEQ multiplex PCR, and its TCRdb copy is limited to in-frame clones, with some not included. The table lists about 490,000 clones, over 60% of them singletons. Sequenced input: PBMCs. The receptors were gathered from a woman aged 40 to 49 in good health. Some clones in this sample may be carry-over from other donors' samples. Both conserved end residues are part of each CDR3. The D gene is left open where the match is weak. Not all rows give a size; the values are once, few, many and, for expanded clones, a class.

TRBV6-4,NA,TRBJ2-7,few,TGTGCCAGAAGGGGGGGGACAAGGGTTCCCTACGAGCAGTACTTC,CARRGGTRVPYEQYF
TRBV5-1,NA,TRBJ2-7,NA,TGCGCCAGCAGCCCCGTGGCAGGGGTAACCTACGAGCAGTACTTC,CASSPVAGVTYEQYF
TRBV11-2,NA,TRBJ1-4,NA,TGTGCCAGCGCCCCTTCCCTGGCCGAAACTAATGAAAAACTGTTTTTT,CASAPSLAETNEKLFF
TRBV27,TRBD2,TRBJ2-7,NA,TGTGCCAGCAGCTCCGGGAGGGGCCGGGGCTACGAGCAGTACTTC,CASSSGRGRGYEQYF
TRBV28,NA,TRBJ1-4,few,TGTGCCAGCAGTTTAAACGGGCAAGCAACTAATGAAAAACTGTTTTTT,CASSLNGQATNEKLFF
TRBV28,TRBD1,TRBJ1-2,NA,TGTGCCAGCAGCAACAGGGGACGCTATGGCTACACCTTC,CASSNRGRYGYTF
TRBV2,NA,TRBJ1-1,few,TGTGCCAGCAGTGAATTAATGGAATGGAACACTGAAGCTTTCTTT,CASSELMEWNTEAFF
TRBV11-2,NA,TRBJ2-7,NA,TGTGCCAGCAGCTTCAGTGGGAGCGAGCAGTACTTC,CASSFSGSEQYF
TRBV6-1,NA,TRBJ2-2,NA,TGTGCCAGCAGTGAAAGGAGAGGGGGGACCGGGGAGCTGTTTTTT,CASSERRGGTGELFF
TRBV2,NA,TRBJ2-1,few,TGTGCCAGCAGTGATTTCGGTTCGTGGCAGGGGCAGTTCTTC,CASSDFGSWQGQFF
TRBV9,NA,TRBJ2-7,NA,TGTGCCAGCAGCGGTGGGAATAGCTGGGCCGAGCAGTACTTC,CASSGGNSWAEQYF
TRBV6-1,TRBD2,TRBJ2-3,once,TGTGCCAGCAGTGAGGGACTAGCAGCTAGCACAGATACGCAGTATTTT,CASSEGLAASTDTQYF
TRBV5-4,TRBD1,TRBJ2-7,NA,TGTGCCAGCAGCGAGGGACAGATATACGAGCAGTACTTC,CASSEGQIYEQYF
TRBV28,NA,TRBJ2-3,NA,TGTGCCAGCAGTTACAGCGGGAGCACAGATACGCAGTATTTT,CASSYSGSTDTQYF
TRBV6-6,NA,TRBJ1-5,NA,TGTGCCAGCAGCTCAAGGGGGGATCGAAGCAATCAGCCCCAGCATTTT,CASSSRGDRSNQPQHF
TRBV15,TRBD2,TRBJ2-1,few,TGTGCCACCAGCAGAGATCTTTTCGGGACTAGCGGGAGTAACAATGAGCAGTTCTTC,CATSRDLFGTSGSNNEQFF
TRBV27,NA,TRBJ2-7,NA,TGTGCCAGCAGTTTGCGGCATAACTCCTACGAGCAGTACTTC,CASSLRHNSYEQYF
TRBV28,NA,TRBJ1-6,NA,TGTGCCAGCAGTACATGGGACATCAGCTCCTATAATTCACCCCTCCACTTT,CASSTWDISSYNSPLHF
TRBV6-5,NA,TRBJ1-2,NA,TGTGCCAGCAGTTCCCAGACACCACCTTATGGCTACACCTTC,CASSSQTPPYGYTF
TRBV19,NA,TRBJ1-3,NA,TGTGCCAGTCGGCGTAACTCTGGAAACACCATATATTTT,CASRRNSGNTIYF